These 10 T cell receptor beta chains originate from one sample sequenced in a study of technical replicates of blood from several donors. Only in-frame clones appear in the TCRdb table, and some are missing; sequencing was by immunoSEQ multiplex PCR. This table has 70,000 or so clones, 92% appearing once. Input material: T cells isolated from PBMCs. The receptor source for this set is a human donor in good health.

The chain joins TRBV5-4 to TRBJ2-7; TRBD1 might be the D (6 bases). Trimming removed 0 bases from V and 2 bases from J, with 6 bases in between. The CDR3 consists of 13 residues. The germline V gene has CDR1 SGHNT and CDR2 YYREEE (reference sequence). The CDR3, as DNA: TGTGCCAGCAGCTTGGACAGGGCCTACGAGCAGTACTTC. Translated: CASSLDRAYEQYF. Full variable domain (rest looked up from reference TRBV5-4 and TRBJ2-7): ETGVTQSPTHLIKTRGQQVTLRCSSQSGHNTVSWYQQALGQGPQFIFQYYREEENGRGNFPPRFSGLQFPNYSSELNVNALELDDSALYLCASSLDRAYEQYFGPGTRLTVT.

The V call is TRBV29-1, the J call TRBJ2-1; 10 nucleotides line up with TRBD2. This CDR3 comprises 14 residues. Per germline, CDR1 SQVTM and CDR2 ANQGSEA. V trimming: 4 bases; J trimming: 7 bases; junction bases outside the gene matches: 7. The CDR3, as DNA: TGCAGCGTTGGGTTCGTTAGCGGGAGGAATGAGCAGTTCTTC. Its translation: CSVGFVSGRNEQFF.

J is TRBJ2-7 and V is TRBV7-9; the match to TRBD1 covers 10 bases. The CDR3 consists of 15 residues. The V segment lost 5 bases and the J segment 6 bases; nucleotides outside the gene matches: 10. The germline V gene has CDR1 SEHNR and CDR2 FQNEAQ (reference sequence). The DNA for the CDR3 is TGTGCCAGCAGCCTGCCGGGACAGGGGTACTTCGAGCAGTACTTC. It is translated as CASSLPGQGYFEQYF.

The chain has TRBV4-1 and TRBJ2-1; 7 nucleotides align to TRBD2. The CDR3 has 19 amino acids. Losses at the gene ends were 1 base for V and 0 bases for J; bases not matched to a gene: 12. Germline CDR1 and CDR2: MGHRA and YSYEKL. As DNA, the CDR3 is TGCGCCAGCAGCCAAGCATTCGGCGGGAGCCTTAGCTCCTACAATGAGCAGTTCTTC. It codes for CASSQAFGGSLSSYNEQFF.

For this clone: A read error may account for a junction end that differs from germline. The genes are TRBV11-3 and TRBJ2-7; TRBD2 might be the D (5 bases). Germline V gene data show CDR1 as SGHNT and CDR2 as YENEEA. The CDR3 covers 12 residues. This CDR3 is CASRLEGHEQYF. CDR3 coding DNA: TGTGCCAGCAGATTAGAGGGCCACGAGCAGTACTTC. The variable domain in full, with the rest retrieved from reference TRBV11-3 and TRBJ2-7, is EAGVVQSPRYKIIEKKQPVAFWCNPISGHNTLYWYLQNLGQGPELLIRYENEEAVDDSQLPKDRFSAERLKGVDSTLKIQPAELGDSAVYLCASRLEGHEQYFGPGTRLTVT.

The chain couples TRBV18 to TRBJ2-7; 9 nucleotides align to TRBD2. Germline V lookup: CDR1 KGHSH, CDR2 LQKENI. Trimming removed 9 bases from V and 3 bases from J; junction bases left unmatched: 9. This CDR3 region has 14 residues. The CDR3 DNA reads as TGTGCCAGTTCAAAAGCGGGAGGACGCTACGAGCAGTACTTC. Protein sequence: CASSKAGGRYEQYF.

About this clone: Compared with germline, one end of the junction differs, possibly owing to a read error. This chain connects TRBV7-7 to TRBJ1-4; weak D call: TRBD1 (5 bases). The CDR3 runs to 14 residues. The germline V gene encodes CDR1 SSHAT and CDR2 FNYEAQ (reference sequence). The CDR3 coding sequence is TGTGCTAGCAGCTTGGGACTGGGGATCGAAAAACTGTTTTTT. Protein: CASSLGLGIEKLFF. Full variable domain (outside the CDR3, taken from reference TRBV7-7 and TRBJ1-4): GAGVSQSPRYKVTKRGQDVTLRCDPISSHATLYWYQQALGQGPEFLTYFNYEAQPDKSGLPSDRFSAERPEGSISTLTIQRTEQRDSAMYRCASSLGLGIEKLFFGSGTQLSVL.

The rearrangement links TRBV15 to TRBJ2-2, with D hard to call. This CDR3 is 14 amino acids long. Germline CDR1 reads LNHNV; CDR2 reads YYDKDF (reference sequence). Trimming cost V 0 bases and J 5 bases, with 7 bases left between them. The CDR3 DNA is TGTGCCACCAGCAGAGATTTGACAACCGGGGAGCTGTTTTTT. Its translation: CATSRDLTTGELFF.

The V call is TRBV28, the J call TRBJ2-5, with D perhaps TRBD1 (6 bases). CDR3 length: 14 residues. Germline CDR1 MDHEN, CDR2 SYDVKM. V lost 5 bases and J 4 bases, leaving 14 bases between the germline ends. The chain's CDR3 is CASSPNRVPETQYF. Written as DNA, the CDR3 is TGTGCCAGCAGTCCCAACAGGGTTCCAGAGACCCAGTACTTC.

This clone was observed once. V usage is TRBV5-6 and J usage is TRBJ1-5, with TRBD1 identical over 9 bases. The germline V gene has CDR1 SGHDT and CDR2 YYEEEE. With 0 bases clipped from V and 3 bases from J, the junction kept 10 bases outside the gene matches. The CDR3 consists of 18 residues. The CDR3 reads CASSLELSGQGSNQPQHF. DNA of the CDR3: TGTGCCAGCAGCTTGGAGCTCTCGGGACAGGGATCCAATCAGCCCCAGCATTTT.